This is a list of T cell receptor beta chains from one sample in a study of human T cells and chemical hapten exposure. TCRdb re-derived calls from the RACE reads in MiXCR, one entry per CDR3 protein. The sample carries about 340,000 distinct CDR3 sequences, 6% to 8.5% recorded once. The sample in question was whole blood, obtained in connection with sensitization to the hapten diphenylcyclopropenone (DPC). These receptors were taken from a woman between 18 and 30 years old with alopecia areata. Some clones in this sample may be carry-over from other donors' samples. The CDR3 runs from the conserved cysteine through the conserved F or W. The order of the fields is D gene, V gene, clone size, J gene, CDR3 protein, CDR3 DNA. A D gene is named only where the DNA matches it firmly. Size tells how often a clone was seen (once, few, many) or the class of an expanded clone, and some rows leave it out.

d_gene: TRBD2
v_gene: TRBV28
abundance: NA
j_gene: TRBJ2-4
CDR3aa: CATGGSGASAKNIQYF
CDR3nt: TGTGCCACCGGGGGTAGCGGGGCCTCAGCCAAAAACATTCAGTACTTC

d_gene: TRBD2
v_gene: TRBV6-5
abundance: NA
j_gene: TRBJ2-3
CDR3aa: CASRGGPAGFTDTQYF
CDR3nt: TGTGCCAGCAGAGGAGGTCCAGCGGGGTTCACAGATACGCAGTATTTT

d_gene: NA
v_gene: TRBV29-1
abundance: NA
j_gene: TRBJ2-2
CDR3aa: CSVEADSYNTGELFF
CDR3nt: TGCAGCGTTGAGGCCGACAGTTATAACACCGGGGAGCTGTTTTTT

d_gene: TRBD1
v_gene: TRBV25-1
abundance: NA
j_gene: TRBJ1-5
CDR3aa: CASRGQGDQPQHF
CDR3nt: TGTGCCAGCAGAGGACAGGGCGATCAGCCCCAGCATTTT

d_gene: TRBD1
v_gene: TRBV11-2
abundance: NA
j_gene: TRBJ1-4
CDR3aa: CATSLGGWDEKLFF
CDR3nt: TGTGCCACCAGCTTAGGGGGCTGGGATGAAAAACTGTTTTTT

d_gene: TRBD2
v_gene: TRBV20-1
abundance: few
j_gene: TRBJ2-3
CDR3aa: CSARDSGFTDTQYF
CDR3nt: TGCAGTGCTAGAGATAGCGGGTTCACAGATACGCAGTATTTT

d_gene: NA
v_gene: TRBV29-1
abundance: few
j_gene: TRBJ1-3
CDR3aa: CSVEVVRPQDTIYF
CDR3nt: TGCAGCGTTGAAGTTGTTCGGCCTCAGGACACCATATATTTT

d_gene: NA
v_gene: TRBV29-1
abundance: few
j_gene: TRBJ2-7
CDR3aa: CSVEGLGGYEQYF
CDR3nt: TGCAGCGTTGAAGGTCTGGGGGGCTACGAGCAGTACTTC

d_gene: NA
v_gene: TRBV27
abundance: NA
j_gene: TRBJ1-1
CDR3aa: CASGRTFTEAFF
CDR3nt: TGTGCCAGCGGACGGACTTTCACTGAAGCTTTCTTT

d_gene: NA
v_gene: TRBV5-1
abundance: NA
j_gene: TRBJ1-4
CDR3aa: CASSLERGTSNEKLFF
CDR3nt: TGCGCCAGCAGCTTGGAACGCGGGACATCTAATGAAAAACTGTTTTTT

d_gene: TRBD2
v_gene: TRBV6-5
abundance: many
j_gene: TRBJ2-3
CDR3aa: CASSYGLAGNSDTQYF
CDR3nt: TGTGCCAGCAGTTACGGGCTAGCGGGGAACTCAGATACGCAGTATTTT

d_gene: TRBD2
v_gene: TRBV11-1
abundance: few
j_gene: TRBJ2-3
CDR3aa: CASSPTGKGRAGTSGGASTDTQYF
CDR3nt: TGTGCCAGCAGCCCTACTGGAAAAGGGCGAGCCGGGACTAGCGGGGGTGCTAGCACAGATACGCAGTATTTT

d_gene: NA
v_gene: TRBV7-9
abundance: many
j_gene: TRBJ2-2
CDR3aa: CASSLATPHGELFF
CDR3nt: TGTGCCAGCAGCTTAGCGACCCCACACGGGGAGCTGTTTTTT

d_gene: NA
v_gene: TRBV6-2/TRBV6-3
abundance: NA
j_gene: TRBJ1-6
CDR3aa: CASSLTRAYSPLHF
CDR3nt: TGTGCCAGCAGCCTTACGAGGGCATATTCACCCCTCCACTTT

d_gene: TRBD2
v_gene: TRBV6-6
abundance: NA
j_gene: TRBJ2-3
CDR3aa: CASSYTLPGLAGTDTQYF
CDR3nt: TGTGCCAGCAGTTACACCCTCCCGGGACTAGCGGGCACAGATACGCAGTATTTT

d_gene: TRBD1
v_gene: TRBV29-1
abundance: medium-sized
j_gene: TRBJ2-7
CDR3aa: CSVEDPTGGAYEQYF
CDR3nt: TGCAGCGTTGAAGACCCGACAGGGGGGGCCTACGAGCAGTACTTC

d_gene: NA
v_gene: TRBV6-6
abundance: many
j_gene: TRBJ1-2
CDR3aa: CASSYGTGMVGTF
CDR3nt: TGTGCCAGCAGTTACGGAACAGGAATGGTCGGCACCTTC

d_gene: NA
v_gene: TRBV12-3/TRBV12-4
abundance: many
j_gene: TRBJ2-3
CDR3aa: CASSLGGPDTQYF
CDR3nt: TGTGCCAGCAGCTTAGGTGGCCCAGATACGCAGTATTTT